This T cell receptor (beta chain) was captured in a study of blood T cell repertoires in COVID-19. Study context: Researchers got acute and convalescent COVID-19 samples from the United States, Italy and Spain.

CDR1 is MGHRA and CDR2 is YSYEKL in the germline V gene. V trimming: 1 base; J trimming: 0 bases; junction bases outside the gene matches: 1. There are 15 residues in the CDR3. Here immunoSEQ multiplex PCR was the method, and the copy in TCRdb shows in-frame clones only, minus some. The sample includes tens of thousands of clones, 85% to 90% of them seen just once. V is TRBV4-1 and J is TRBJ1-1, with 8 positions matching TRBD1. Sequenced sample: peripheral blood. This sequence was found in a human donor with active COVID-19. The donor label of this sample is uncertain. The CDR3 is CASSQGTGMNTEAFF. As DNA, the CDR3 is TGCGCCAGCAGCCAAGGGACAGGGATGAACACTGAAGCTTTCTTT.